This T cell receptor beta chain was documented in a study of molecular identifiers for immune sequencing clone quantification. Study context: Four of five RNA aliquots from about 19,000 or 110,000 naive CD8 T cells were sequenced.

Study results and limitations: Clones with over 20 RNA copies captured over 98% of effector molecules but under 1% of naive ones.

Trimming shortened V by 0 bases and J by 2 bases, and 11 bases separated the two germline ends. The CDR3 is 15 residues long. In germline, CDR1 is MNHEY, CDR2 SMNVEV (reference sequence). As for this clonotype: As yet, its antigen is unknown.

The use of previously described methods and listed TCR primers produced the bulk TCR libraries. Each CDR3 protein gets one entry after TCRdb re-called the PCR reads with MiXCR. In the table there are 60,000 to 70,000 distinct CDR3 sequences, around 19% of which are singletons. Sequenced sample: naive CD8+ T cells from blood, with Jurkat cell RNA spiked in. Sample subset: FACS-sorted CD8+CD4-CCR7+CD45RA+ naive T cells. The TCR originated in a human donor in good health. Some libraries in this study had Jurkat cell RNA spiked in. The rearrangement joins TRBV27 to TRBJ2-7; TRBD1 might be the D (5 bases). The CDR3 reads CASSLSDTYPYEQYF. As DNA, the CDR3 is TGTGCCAGCAGTTTATCGGACACTTACCCCTACGAGCAGTACTTC.